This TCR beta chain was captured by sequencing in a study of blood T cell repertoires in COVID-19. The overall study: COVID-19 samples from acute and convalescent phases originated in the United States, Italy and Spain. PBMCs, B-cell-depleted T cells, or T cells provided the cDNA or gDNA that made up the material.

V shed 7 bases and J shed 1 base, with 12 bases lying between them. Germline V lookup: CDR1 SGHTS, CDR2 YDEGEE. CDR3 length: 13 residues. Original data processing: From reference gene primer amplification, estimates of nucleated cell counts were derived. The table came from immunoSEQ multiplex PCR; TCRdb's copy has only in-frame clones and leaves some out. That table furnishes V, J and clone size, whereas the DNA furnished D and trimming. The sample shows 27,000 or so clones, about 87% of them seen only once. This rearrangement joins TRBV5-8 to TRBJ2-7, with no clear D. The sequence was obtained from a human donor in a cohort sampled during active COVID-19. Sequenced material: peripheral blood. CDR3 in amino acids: CASRSQLSYEQYF. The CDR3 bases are TGTGCCAGCCGATCTCAGTTGTCCTACGAGCAGTACTTC.